The 11 T cell receptor beta chains listed next were all sequenced from one sample in a study of T cells in Graves' hyperthyroidism and ophthalmopathy. Researchers took RNA transcripts and amplified the TCR beta CDR3 regions from them. Using the HTBI primer set, a first-round RT-PCR was run on the TCR CDR3. Each CDR3 protein gets one entry after TCRdb re-called the multiplex PCR reads with MiXCR. The sample contains about 600,000 distinct CDR3 sequences, 14% of which appear only once. Sequencing was performed on blood. These receptors were obtained from a woman between 18 and 30 years old with Graves' ophthalmopathy.

This clonotype has ten or more counts. Here the CDR3 DNA reads TGTGCCAGCAGCTCTCCCGAGGGCCAAGTCTACGAGCAGTACTTC. Translated: CASSSPEGQVYEQYF. This sequence joins TRBV7-2 and TRBJ2-7, with TRBD2 as a possible D gene (5 bases). The CDR3 has 15 residues. Trimming cost V 4 bases and J 3 bases, with 16 bases left between them. CDR1 and CDR2 (germline): SGHTA, FQGNSA.

At least ten counts were recorded for this clonotype. V is TRBV11-2 and J is TRBJ2-3; no reliable D call. Germline-derived CDR1 and CDR2 are SGHAT and FQNNGV. The V end was cut by 5 bases, the J end by 4 bases, with 16 bases between. The CDR3 spans 15 residues. The CDR3: CASSADSLGADTQYF. The CDR3 bases are TGTGCCAGCAGCGCCGACTCATTGGGCGCAGATACGCAGTATTTT.

This chain connects TRBV5-8 to TRBJ2-7; tentatively, D is TRBD1 or TRBD2 (5 bases each). Germline-derived CDR1 and CDR2 are SGHTS and YDEGEE. CDR3 length: 14 amino acids. Between the trimmed V and J ends, which lost 0 bases and 7 bases, there was a span of 14 bases. The CDR3 is CASSLGGPPGEQYF. The CDR3 region has the DNA TGTGCCAGCAGCTTGGGGGGCCCCCCGGGGGAGCAGTACTTC.

This clonotype was counted at least ten times. The rearrangement joins TRBV20-1 to TRBJ1-5, with D tentatively TRBD1 (5 bases). The CDR3 sequence is 19 residues long. The germline CDR1 and CDR2 sequences are DFQATT and SNEGSKA (reference sequence). V lost 0 bases and J lost 0, with 21 bases in between. The CDR3: CSARDRFQTGTYSNQPQHF. In DNA form, the CDR3 reads TGCAGTGCTAGAGACCGTTTTCAAACCGGGACCTATAGCAATCAGCCCCAGCATTTT.

The genes are TRBV4-1 and TRBJ2-1, with 9 nucleotides matching TRBD2. Germline CDR1 MGHRA, CDR2 YSYEKL. CDR3 size: 14 residues. J gave up 15 bases and V 1 base, and 10 bases lay outside the gene matches. Written as DNA, the CDR3 is TGCGCCAGCAGCCAAGGGGCGGGAGGGCTTTATCGGTTCTTC. Translating it yields CASSQGAGGLYRFF.

There are a few counts of this clonotype. V gene TRBV20-1 combines with J gene TRBJ2-6; TRBD1 agrees at 11 bases. Germline CDR1 reads DFQATT; CDR2 reads SNEGSKA (reference sequence). The CDR3 totals 17 residues. V lost 5 bases, J lost 4 bases, and 10 bases stayed unmatched. Here the CDR3 DNA reads TGCAGTGCTCCCCATGGACAGGGGGCGTCGGGGGCCAACGTCCTGACTTTC. Translated, it gives CSAPHGQGASGANVLTF.

Note on this clonotype: Possible read error: a much larger clone is one base away. Written as DNA, the CDR3 is TGCGCCAGCAGCTTGCTAGCCTTTTCCTCCAAGCAGTACTTC. As protein: CASSLLAFSSKQYF. The genes are TRBV5-1 and TRBJ2-7; D may be TRBD2 (5 bases). V was shortened by 1 base and J by 8 bases, with 16 bases between the two germline ends. Germline CDR1 reads SGHRS; CDR2 reads YFSETQ. The CDR3 has 14 residues. Full variable domain (outside the CDR3, taken from reference TRBV5-1 and TRBJ2-7): KAGVTQTPRYLIKTRGQQVTLSCSPISGHRSVSWYQQTPGQGLQFLFEYFSETQRNKGNFPGRFSGRQFSNSRSEMNVSTLELGDSALYLCASSLLAFSSKQYFGPGTRLTVT.

This clonotype was detected many times. This chain connects TRBV7-8 to TRBJ1-2, with a possible D match to TRBD1 (6 bases). With 5 bases removed from V and 7 bases from J, the gap between germline ends came to 17 bases. Germline loops: CDR1 SGHVS, CDR2 FQNEAQ. The CDR3 is made up of 14 amino acids. The CDR3 reads CASSPRQGPFGYTF. The CDR3 DNA sequence: TGTGCCAGCAGCCCTCGTCAGGGGCCCTTTGGCTACACCTTC. Drawing the rest from reference TRBV7-8 and TRBJ1-2, the complete variable domain is GAGVSQSPRYKVAKRGQDVALRCDPISGHVSLFWYQQALGQGPEFLTYFQNEAQLDKSGLPSDRFFAERPEGSVSTLKIQRTQQEDSAVYLCASSPRQGPFGYTFGSGTRLTVV.

This rearrangement joins TRBV20-1 to TRBJ1-5; D is ambiguous. Germline V lookup: CDR1 DFQATT, CDR2 SNEGSKA (reference sequence). This CDR3 comprises 19 residues. Trimming left V 1 base short and J 0 bases short, with 22 bases between. The CDR3 DNA is TGCAGTGCTAGAGGTGTAGGCAATACAGTGAGATATAGCAATCAGCCCCAGCATTTT. This codes for CSARGVGNTVRYSNQPQHF.

Comment on this clonotype: Being one base from a much bigger clone, this may be a read error. The chain joins TRBV20-1 to TRBJ2-1; D is possibly TRBD2 (6 bases). The end of the DNA is better explained by TRBJ2-7, so the J call may be wrong. The CDR3 contains 15 residues. CDR1 and CDR2 from the germline V gene are DFQATT and SNEGSKA (reference sequence). The CDR3 loop is CSVRDSFRTYNEQYF. The CDR3 DNA sequence: TGCAGCGTCAGGGACTCGTTCCGAACCTACAATGAGCAGTACTTC.

At least ten counts were recorded for this clonotype. This rearrangement joins TRBV19 to TRBJ1-1, with 7 nucleotides matching TRBD1. The CDR3 is 15 residues long. CDR1 is LNHDA and CDR2 is SQIVND in the germline V gene (reference sequence). Germline trimming cut 6 bases from V and 4 bases from J; bases unmatched to any gene: 11. DNA for the CDR3: TGTGCCAGTAGGGCCTCGGACAGGATAGGCACTGAAGCTTTCTTT. Translating it yields CASRASDRIGTEAFF.